This TCR beta chain appears in the sequencing data of a study of T cell responses to AZD1222 COVID-19 vaccine. About the study: Whether given at about 4 or about 12 weeks, second doses were pooled.

This clone was found once. Its antigen is unknown. Study results and limitations: Baseline serostatus was positive in only a handful of AZD1222 recipients. CD4 TCRs covered the whole spike, strongest at regions 160-218 and 743-854.

V was shortened by 8 bases and J by 11 bases, with 4 bases between the two germline ends. Germline V lookup: CDR1 SEHNR, CDR2 FQNEAQ (reference sequence). The CDR3 totals 8 residues. Here immunoSEQ multiplex PCR was the method, and the copy in TCRdb shows in-frame clones only, minus some. The data show 75,000 to 90,000 clones, with 86% seen just once and 8.7% held by the top ten. This chain connects TRBV7-9 to TRBJ2-1; D call uncertain. The sequence was obtained from an adult in good health. The sequencing here drew on peripheral blood, taken on day 0 of AZD1222 vaccination. The CDR3 DNA sequence: TGTGCCAGCCCCCAGCAGTTCTTC. Translation: CASPQQFF.